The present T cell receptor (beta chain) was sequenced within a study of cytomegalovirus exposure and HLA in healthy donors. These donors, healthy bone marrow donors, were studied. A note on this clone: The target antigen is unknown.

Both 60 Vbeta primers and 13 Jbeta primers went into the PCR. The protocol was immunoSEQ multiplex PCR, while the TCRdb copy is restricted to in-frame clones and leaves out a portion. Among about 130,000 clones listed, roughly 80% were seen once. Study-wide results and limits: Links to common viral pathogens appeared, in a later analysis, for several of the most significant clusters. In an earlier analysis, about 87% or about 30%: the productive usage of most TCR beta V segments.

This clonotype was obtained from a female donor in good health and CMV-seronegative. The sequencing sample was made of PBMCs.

CDR3 residues: CASSRPRAGVRNEQFF. CDR3 coding DNA: TGCGCCAGCAGCCGCCCCAGAGCGGGAGTGAGGAATGAGCAGTTCTTC. This sequence joins TRBV4-1 and TRBJ2-1; 8 bases are shared with TRBD2. Germline CDR1 and CDR2: MGHRA and YSYEKL. J lost 7 bases, V lost 4 bases, and 12 bases had no gene match. The CDR3 has 16 amino acids.